This T cell receptor beta chain was sequenced during a study of cytomegalovirus exposure and HLA in healthy donors. About this clone: What it binds is not known.

Notes on the study in general: In vitro work confirmed that a few CMV-associated chains recognize CMV antigens.

The study drew the donors from its approximately 110-subject validation cohort, separate from the roughly 670-subject first cohort. Sequenced by immunoSEQ multiplex PCR; TCRdb stores in-frame clones only, minus some. Of more than 300,000 clones listed, approximately 90% are singletons. The sequence derives from a woman in her late teens or twenties in good health and CMV-seronegative. Sequenced input: PBMCs.

Written as DNA, the CDR3 is TGTGCCAGCAGCGGCACTAGCGGACGCACTAGTGAGCAGTACTTC. This gives the protein CASSGTSGRTSEQYF. The chain links TRBV9 to TRBJ2-7; 8 nucleotides align to TRBD2. The V gene end was trimmed by 3 bases and the J gene end by 7 bases; junction bases not matched to a gene: 12. The CDR3 totals 15 residues. Per the germline V gene, CDR1 is SGDLS and CDR2 is YYNGEE.